The 14 T cell receptor beta chains below were found in one sample sequenced in a study of T cell clonality in common variable immunodeficiency. Measured with immunoSEQ multiplex PCR; TCRdb has only the in-frame clones, and not every one. Singletons are absent from the sample, which has 40,000 to 50,000 clones. Input material: peripheral blood mononuclear cells. These receptor sequences come from a person aged 18 to 69 in good health.

There are many counts of this clone. The CDR3 end is not reached by the read, which stops 3 residues before it; the germline J gene fills it in. This chain connects TRBV20-1 to TRBJ1-2, with 7 bases fitting TRBD1. The V segment lost 5 bases and the J segment 4 bases; nucleotides outside the gene matches: 7. Germline V gives CDR1 DFQATT, CDR2 SNEGSKA (reference sequence). The length of the CDR3 is 13 residues. CDR3 amino acids: CSAGTPGGYGYTF. Partial CDR3 DNA: TGCAGTGCTGGGACGCCAGGGGGCTATGGC.

This clone has ten or more counts. From the germline J gene comes the end of the CDR3, since the read stops 3 residues before it. V gene TRBV6-2 or TRBV6-3 combines with J gene TRBJ1-1, with no clear D. This CDR3 region has 12 residues. Germline CDR1 MNHEY, CDR2 SVGEGT. The ends were cut back, 2 bases at V and 4 bases at J, with 5 bases in the middle. The CDR3 DNA, read in part, is TGTGCCAGCAGTTACGGGCCCACTGAA. It translates to CASSYGPTE. The whole CDR3 reads CASSYGPTEAFF.

This clone has at least ten counts. The read ends 3 residues early relative to the CDR3; the germline J gene fills the gap. This chain links TRBV18 with TRBJ2-5; 9 nucleotides agree with TRBD2. The CDR3 has 19 residues. Germline loops: CDR1 KGHSH, CDR2 LQKENI. V dropped 1 base and J dropped 4; count of bases not matched to a gene: 16. The CDR3 loop is CASSPRGLAAVQSVETQYF. Incomplete CDR3 DNA: TGTGCCAGCTCACCACGGGGACTAGCTGCGGTCCAAAGCGTAGAGACC.

A word on this clone: The read stops 3 residues short of the end of the CDR3; the missing end is completed from the germline J gene. The chain couples TRBV20-1 to TRBJ2-7, with TRBD2 identical over 10 bases. Trimming cost V 0 bases and J 2 bases; bases outside gene matches: 4. Germline-derived CDR1 and CDR2 are DFQATT and SNEGSKA (reference sequence). This CDR3 is built from 15 residues. CDR3 sequence reads: CSARDTSGTTYEQYF. CDR3 DNA, as far as it was read: TGCAGTGCTAGAGATACTAGCGGGACAACCTACGAG.

This clone was counted at least ten times. The CDR3 extends 3 residues past the end of the read, so its final part is completed from the germline J gene. This chain uses TRBV5-1 with TRBJ1-2; the D gene is possibly TRBD1 (5 bases). The CDR3 runs 14 residues. From germline, CDR1 is SGHRS and CDR2 YFSETQ. Trimming removed 4 bases from V and 3 bases from J, with 13 bases in between. The CDR3 here is CASSMGGEDYGYTF. Partial CDR3 DNA: TGCGCCAGCAGCATGGGAGGGGAGGACTATGGC.

This clone was found many times. The read is 3 residues too short to cover the CDR3 end, so that end is filled in from the germline J gene. The V call is TRBV19, the J call TRBJ1-6; D unresolved. The CDR3 sequence is 12 residues long. Trimming shortened V by 4 bases and J by 10 bases, and 8 bases separated the two germline ends. Germline-derived CDR1 and CDR2 are LNHDA and SQIVND (reference sequence). This CDR3 reads CASSKGRSPLHF. The covered CDR3 bases are TGTGCCAGTAGTAAGGGTCGCTCACCC.

This clone has ten or more counts. The CDR3 end is not reached by the read, which stops 3 residues before it; the germline J gene fills it in. The chain has TRBV7-9 and TRBJ1-1, with a weak D call TRBD1 (5 bases). Germline V gene lookup returns CDR1 SEHNR and CDR2 FQNEAQ (reference sequence). V dropped 8 bases and J dropped 5 bases, with 15 bases sitting between them. The CDR3 runs to 13 residues. CDR3 region: CASFPTGVTEAFF. The sequenced part of the CDR3 DNA is TGTGCCAGCTTTCCTACGGGGGTGACTGAA.

This clone was counted ten times or more. The observed sequence ends 3 residues before the CDR3 terminus, with the missing tail filled in from the germline J gene. The V call is TRBV28, the J call TRBJ1-2; 8 positions match TRBD1. The CDR3 has 14 amino acids. V was clipped by 6 bases and J by 0 bases; unmatched bases: 3. Germline loops: CDR1 MDHEN, CDR2 SYDVKM. CDR3 loop: CASSSGGANYGYTF. CDR3 DNA (partial): TGTGCCAGCAGCTCAGGGGGCGCTAACTATGGC.

At least ten counts were recorded for this clone. This chain's CDR3 is CASSPAQAGPPQETQYF. The part of the CDR3 DNA that was read is TGTGCCAGCTCACCCGCCCAGGCGGGCCCACCTCAAGAGACC. This sequence joins TRBV18 and TRBJ2-5; tentatively, D is TRBD2 (5 bases). Read data end 3 residues before the CDR3 end; the end is taken from the germline J gene. The CDR3 totals 17 residues. CDR1 and CDR2 from the germline V gene are KGHSH and LQKENI. The V end lost 3 bases, the J end lost 2 bases, and 19 bases lay between the germline ends.

This clone was counted many times. The CDR3 extends 3 residues past the end of the read, so its final part is completed from the germline J gene. V usage is TRBV6-2 or TRBV6-3 and J usage is TRBJ1-5; the match to TRBD1 covers 7 bases. Germline values: CDR1 MNHEY, CDR2 SVGEGT. The J segment lost 2 bases and the V segment lost 9 bases, leaving 1 base of the junction unmatched. This CDR3 is 12 amino acids long. CDR3 DNA (partial): TGTGCCAGTGGACAGGGCAATCAGCCC. This codes for CASGQGNQP. The CDR3 as a whole reads CASGQGNQPQHF.

In this sample, this clone turned up many times. Sequencing ends 3 residues short of the CDR3 end; the germline J gene provides the rest. The rearrangement joins TRBV14 to TRBJ1-2; TRBD1 agrees at 7 bases. Per germline, CDR1 SGHDN and CDR2 FVKESK. The CDR3 runs to 15 residues. Trimming took 2 bases from V and 5 from J; bases not matched to a gene: 8. The CDR3 spells CASSQNKGARYGYTF. The DNA read from the CDR3 is TGTGCCAGCAGCCAAAACAAGGGGGCGAGGTATGGC.

This clone was counted ten times or more. With the read ending 3 residues before the CDR3 end, the germline J gene is used to fill in that end. The chain is built from TRBV20-1 and TRBJ1-2, with a possible D match to TRBD1 (6 bases). The CDR3 loop spans 16 amino acids. V lost 1 base, J lost 3 bases, and 18 bases lay in between. The germline V gene has CDR1 DFQATT and CDR2 SNEGSKA (reference sequence). The CDR3 sequence: CSARGRGGRFDYGYTF. CDR3 DNA, as far as it was read: TGCAGTGCTAGAGGCAGGGGAGGACGGTTCGACTATGGC.

At least ten counts were recorded for this clone. Read coverage stops 3 residues before the CDR3 terminus; the germline J gene supplies the remainder. The gene calls are TRBV27 and TRBJ1-1; weak D call: TRBD1 (5 bases). V was pared by 6 bases and J by 0 bases, with 20 bases between. This CDR3 has 17 residues. The germline V gene encodes CDR1 MNHEY and CDR2 SMNVEV (reference sequence). The CDR3 DNA, read in part, is TGTGCCAGCAGAAGAAGGGAGACAGTCCACATGAACACTGAA. Its protein is CASRRRETVHMNTE. The whole CDR3 region reads CASRRRETVHMNTEAFF.

This clone occurred many times. The read comes to an end 3 residues before the CDR3 does, leaving the germline J gene to fill in the end. The chain combines TRBV10-3 with TRBJ1-4; D is undetermined. The CDR3 contains 14 residues. CDR1 is ENHRY and CDR2 is SYGVKD in the germline V gene. V lost 3 bases, J lost 3 bases, and 8 bases lay in between. The CDR3 spells CAISDGGSNEKLFF. CDR3 DNA, as far as it was read: TGTGCCATCAGTGACGGAGGGTCTAATGAAAAA.